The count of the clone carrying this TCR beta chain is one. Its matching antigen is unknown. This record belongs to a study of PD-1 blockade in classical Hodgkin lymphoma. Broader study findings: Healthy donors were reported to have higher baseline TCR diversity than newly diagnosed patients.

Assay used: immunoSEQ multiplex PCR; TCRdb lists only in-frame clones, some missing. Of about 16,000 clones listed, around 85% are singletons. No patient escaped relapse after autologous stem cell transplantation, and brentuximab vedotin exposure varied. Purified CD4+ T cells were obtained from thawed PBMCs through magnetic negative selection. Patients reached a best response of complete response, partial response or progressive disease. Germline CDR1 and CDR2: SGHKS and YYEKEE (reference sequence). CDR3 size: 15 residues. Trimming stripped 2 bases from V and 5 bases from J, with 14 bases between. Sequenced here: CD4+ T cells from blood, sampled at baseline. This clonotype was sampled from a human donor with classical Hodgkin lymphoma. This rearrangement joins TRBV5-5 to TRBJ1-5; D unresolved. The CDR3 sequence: CASSFSGQVDQPQHF. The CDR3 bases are TGTGCCAGCAGCTTCTCCGGGCAGGTCGATCAGCCCCAGCATTTT.